One and the same sample provided the 14 T cell receptor beta chains below, sequenced in a study of CD8+ T cells in alopecia areata. Regarding treatment: oral pan-JAK inhibitor, 5-10 mg twice daily. After isolation, RNA underwent reverse transcription to generate cDNA as the sequencing template. Some clones are missing from TCRdb's copy, which holds only in-frame ones; the method was immunoSEQ multiplex PCR. This table has 150,000 to 200,000 clones, roughly 60% appearing once. Material: CD4+ T cells sorted from blood, obtained at week 24, from a patient treated with tofacitinib. The receptor set was obtained from a human donor with alopecia areata.

J is TRBJ2-3 and V is TRBV27; 8 bases align to TRBD1. The ends lost 2 bases at V and 3 bases at J; junction bases unmatched: 1. This CDR3 comprises 14 residues. CDR1 and CDR2 from the germline V gene are MNHEY and SMNVEV (reference sequence). The CDR3 bases are TGTGCCAGCAGTTTAGACAGGGGAACAGATACGCAGTATTTT. Translated: CASSLDRGTDTQYF.

The chain recombines TRBV15 with TRBJ2-7; D possibly corresponds to TRBD1 (7 bases). The ends were cut back, 0 bases at V and 6 bases at J, with 15 bases in the middle. The CDR3 consists of 15 residues. Per germline, CDR1 LNHNV and CDR2 YYDKDF (reference sequence). CDR3 in amino acids: CATSRDKAGGSEQYF. The CDR3 nucleotides are TGTGCCACCAGCAGAGATAAGGCAGGGGGGAGCGAGCAGTACTTC.

The rearrangement links TRBV2 to TRBJ2-7; maybe TRBD2 (6 bases). This CDR3 spans 11 amino acids. Deletions cut 10 bases from V and 7 bases from J, with 14 bases between. Germline V lookup: CDR1 SNHLY, CDR2 FYNNEI. CDR3 DNA: TGTGCCACCGGGACCGGAGGGGAGCAGTACTTC. It codes for CATGTGGEQYF.

V is TRBV10-3 and J is TRBJ2-1; no clear D gene. CDR1 is ENHRY and CDR2 is SYGVKD in the germline V gene. V was clipped by 3 bases and J by 8 bases, with 8 bases between them. CDR3 length: 12 residues. The CDR3 spells CAISDDQYEQFF. The CDR3 DNA is TGTGCCATCAGTGATGACCAGTATGAGCAGTTCTTC.

This clone came up a few times. The chain couples TRBV11-3 to TRBJ1-6; D unclear. Trimming cost V 3 bases and J 7 bases, with 4 bases left between them. The CDR3 loop spans 12 amino acids. The germline gives CDR1 SGHNT, CDR2 YENEEA. CDR3 nucleotides: TGTGCCAGCAGCTTGTTGAATTCACCCCTCCACTTT. Its translation is CASSLLNSPLHF.

J is TRBJ1-5 and V is TRBV30; TRBD1 is a possible D gene (5 bases). The CDR3 runs 15 residues. The germline V gene encodes CDR1 GTSNPN and CDR2 SVGIG (reference sequence). Trimming removed 0 bases at V and 3 bases at J, with 12 bases between. This CDR3 reads CAWSVGDYNNQPQHF. CDR3 nucleotide sequence: TGTGCCTGGAGTGTAGGGGACTATAACAATCAGCCCCAGCATTTT. The whole variable domain, filled in from reference TRBV30 and TRBJ1-5, reads SQTIHQWPATLVQPVGSPLSLECTVEGTSNPNLYWYRQAAGRGLQLLFYSVGIGQISSEVPQNLSASRPQDRQFILSSKKLLLSDSGFYLCAWSVGDYNNQPQHFGDGTRLSIL.

The table lists this clone with a few counts. Additional DNA sequences in this sample encode the identical CDR3. V gene TRBV29-1 combines with J gene TRBJ2-5; TRBD2 matches at 9 bases. There are 13 residues in the CDR3. V lost 4 bases to trimming and J lost 3 bases; unmatched junction nucleotides: 3. Per the germline V gene, CDR1 is SQVTM and CDR2 is ANQGSEA. CDR3 bases: TGCAGCGTTGGAGCTAGCGGGGAAGAGACCCAGTACTTC. As protein: CSVGASGEETQYF.

In the case of this clone: At one end the junction does not follow the germline gene, possibly because of a read error. Other nucleotide sequences in the sample specify the same CDR3. The CDR3 protein is CSASGFQTQYF. The CDR3 DNA reads TGCAGTGCTAGCGGGTTTCAGACCCAATACTTC. The chain is built from TRBV20-1 and TRBJ2-5; D is undetermined. CDR1 and CDR2 (germline): DFQATT, SNEGSKA (reference sequence). This CDR3 has 11 residues.

V is TRBV7-2 and J is TRBJ2-3; TRBD2 might be the D (6 bases). Germline V gene sequence: CDR1 SGHTA, CDR2 FQGNSA. The CDR3 has 16 residues. V lost 5 bases, J lost 3 bases, and 18 bases lay in between. The CDR3: CASSQGGGVGTDTQYF. The DNA for the CDR3 is TGTGCCAGCAGCCAGGGAGGTGGAGTGGGGACAGATACGCAGTATTTT.

This clone was observed a handful of times. The CDR3 reads CASSSQVYNEQFF. In nucleotides, the CDR3 is TGTGCCAGTAGTAGTCAGGTCTACAATGAGCAGTTCTTC. This rearrangement joins TRBV19 to TRBJ2-1, with D unresolved. The V gene's germline CDR1 is LNHDA and CDR2 SQIVND (reference sequence). CDR3 length equals 13 residues. The ends were cut back, 4 bases at V and 3 bases at J, with 7 bases in the middle.

V gene TRBV2 combines with J gene TRBJ2-7; D is perhaps TRBD1 or TRBD2 (5 bases each). Per the germline V gene, CDR1 is SNHLY and CDR2 is FYNNEI. The V end was cut by 0 bases, the J end by 6 bases, with 15 bases between. The CDR3 has 15 amino acids. CDR3 bases: TGTGCCAGCAGTGAAGCGCGTTCAGGGAGCGGCGAGCAGTACTTC. It specifies CASSEARSGSGEQYF.

The chain joins TRBV29-1 to TRBJ2-1; D remains ambiguous. The CDR3 extends over 13 amino acids. The ends were cut back, 0 bases at V and 4 bases at J, with 7 bases in the middle. The germline CDR1 and CDR2 sequences are SQVTM and ANQGSEA. CDR3 loop: CSVEDRGYNEQFF. The CDR3 nucleotides are TGCAGCGTTGAAGACCGAGGATACAATGAGCAGTTCTTC.

This clone was recorded once. V usage is TRBV9 and J usage is TRBJ2-1; possibly TRBD1 or TRBD2 for D (5 bases each). The CDR3 contains 13 residues. V was shortened by 4 bases and J by 5 bases, with 10 bases between the two germline ends. Germline-derived CDR1 and CDR2 are SGDLS and YYNGEE. The CDR3 region has the DNA TGTGCCAGCAGCTCCTGGGACGACAATGAGCAGTTCTTC. Protein product: CASSSWDDNEQFF. Full variable domain (outside the CDR3, taken from reference TRBV9 and TRBJ2-1): DSGVTQTPKHLITATGQRVTLRCSPRSGDLSVYWYQQSLDQGLQFLIQYYNGEERAKGNILERFSAQQFPDLHSELNLSSLELGDSALYFCASSSWDDNEQFFGPGTRLTVL.

The chain joins TRBV14 to TRBJ2-3; no clear D. The CDR3 has 14 residues. Deletions cut 0 bases from V and 8 bases from J, with 12 bases between. Germline V CDR1 and CDR2: SGHDN, FVKESK. As DNA, the CDR3 is TGTGCCAGCAGCCAAGAGTATGGGTTTGGTACGCAGTATTTT. This encodes CASSQEYGFGTQYF.